This T cell receptor (beta chain) comes out of a study of blood T cell repertoires in COVID-19. Background on the study: T cells, B-cell-depleted T cells, or PBMCs supplied cDNA or gDNA.

V lost 0 bases to trimming and J lost 2 bases, with 11 bases between them. The CDR3 runs 15 residues. Germline CDR1 reads SGHRS; CDR2 reads YFSETQ. Per the original data handling: Reference gene primer amplification in the assay estimated nucleated cell counts. Repertoires were generated with immunoSEQ multiplex PCR, while TCRdb's copy carries only in-frame clones and drops some. The V and J calls and clone size come from that table; D and trimming were worked out from the DNA. The table includes about 160,000 clones, about 80% detected once. V and J are TRBV5-1 and TRBJ1-1; D is unresolved. This receptor was identified in a man aged 60-69 years with acute or convalescent COVID-19. Sequenced sample: peripheral blood. In nucleotides, the CDR3 is TGCGCCAGCAGCTTGGGAGAAGTGAGTAACACTGAAGCTTTCTTT. It codes for CASSLGEVSNTEAFF.